This T cell receptor beta chain originates from a study of T cells in Graves' hyperthyroidism and ophthalmopathy. The wider study: The blood sample was taken at first diagnosis, before treatment began.

Points from the study as a whole: Blood shared most expanded thyroid clonotypes above 0.001.

Comment on this clonotype: The antigen remains undetermined.

Deletions cut 7 bases from V and 1 base from J, with 7 bases between. Per germline, CDR1 MDHEN and CDR2 SYDVKM. The CDR3 runs to 13 residues. Amplified TCR beta CDR3 regions derived from RNA transcripts. First-round RT-PCR targeting the TCR CDR3 was performed with the HTBI primer set. Each CDR3 protein gets one entry after TCRdb re-called the multiplex PCR reads with MiXCR. The repertoire holds over 250,000 distinct CDR3 sequences, 20% to 25% seen once, with approximately 25% in the top ten. Drawn at first hyperthyroidism diagnosis, the blood sample preceded any ophthalmopathy symptoms. The V and J genes are TRBV28 and TRBJ2-2; D is ambiguous. The clonotype comes from a man in his forties or fifties with Graves' hyperthyroidism that later progressed to Graves' ophthalmopathy. Sequencing was performed on blood. The CDR3 DNA sequence: TGTGCCAGCACCCCCCTGAACACCGGGGAGCTGTTTTTT. Translation gives CASTPLNTGELFF.